Listed below are T cell receptor beta chains from one sample, sequenced in a study of spatial heterogeneity in lung cancer. TCRdb re-called the 5' RACE reads through MiXCR, storing one row per CDR3 protein. The sample records 40,000 to 45,000 distinct CDR3 sequences, approximately 7% being singletons. Sequenced material: PBMCs, taken at surgery. The receptors derive from a female donor with early-stage non-small cell lung cancer. Both conserved end residues are part of each CDR3. D genes are given only for firm matches. Some rows mark clone size as missing; the rest say once, few, many or name a class of expanded clone.

clone_size	d_call	cdr3_length	v_call	j_call	cdr3_aa	cdr3_nt
-	-	13	TRBV12-3/TRBV12-4	TRBJ1-2	CASSFPANYGYTF	TGTGCCAGCAGTTTCCCGGCTAACTATGGCTACACCTTC
many	-	12	TRBV12-3/TRBV12-4	TRBJ1-2	CASSQGVYGYTF	TGTGCCAGCAGTCAGGGCGTCTATGGCTACACCTTC
many	-	12	TRBV7-9	TRBJ2-3	CASSSTQGTQYF	TGTGCCAGCAGCTCGACACAGGGTACGCAGTATTTT
many	-	10	TRBV20-1	TRBJ1-2	CSSFNYGYTF	TGCAGTTCATTTAACTATGGCTACACCTTC
few	TRBD2	17	TRBV5-8	TRBJ2-5	CASSLGRTSGGQETQYF	TGTGCCAGCAGCTTGGGGAGGACTAGCGGGGGCCAAGAGACCCAGTACTTC
many	TRBD1	15	TRBV13	TRBJ2-3	CASSLTGAGADTQYF	TGTGCCAGCAGCCTGACAGGGGCAGGGGCAGATACGCAGTATTTT
many	-	15	TRBV4-1	TRBJ1-4	CASRGSGTVVEKLFF	TGCGCCAGCAGGGGTTCAGGGACGGTGGTTGAAAAACTGTTTTTT
many	TRBD2	11	TRBV6-1	TRBJ2-7	CAVRPGGEQYF	TGTGCCGTCCGTCCGGGGGGCGAGCAGTACTTC
-	-	15	TRBV9	TRBJ2-2	CASSKGLGNTGELFF	TGTGCCAGCAGCAAAGGACTGGGGAACACCGGGGAGCTGTTTTTT
-	TRBD1	16	TRBV7-6	TRBJ1-1	CASSRWTGKGNTEAFF	TGTGCCAGCAGCCGCTGGACAGGGAAGGGGAACACTGAAGCTTTCTTT
few	-	15	TRBV18	TRBJ1-3	CASSPKGDSGNTIYF	TGTGCCAGCTCACCAAAAGGGGACTCTGGAAACACCATATATTTT
few	-	17	TRBV15	TRBJ1-4	CATSSRGDVATNEKLFF	TGTGCCACCAGCAGTCGCGGGGATGTGGCGACTAATGAAAAACTGTTTTTT
many	-	13	TRBV10-3	TRBJ1-1	CAISFGGNTEAFF	TGTGCCATCAGTTTCGGAGGGAACACTGAAGCTTTCTTT
many	-	18	TRBV10-2	TRBJ2-6	CASRKTEAPLPGANVLTF	TGCGCCAGCAGGAAGACCGAGGCCCCCCTCCCTGGGGCCAACGTCCTGACTTTC
many	-	11	TRBV28	TRBJ2-5	CASTHKETQYF	TGTGCCAGCACCCACAAGGAGACCCAGTACTTC
many	TRBD1	14	TRBV5-1	TRBJ2-3	CASRSGTGTDTQYF	TGCGCCAGCAGGTCCGGGACAGGGACAGATACGCAGTATTTT
many	-	15	TRBV6-2/TRBV6-3	TRBJ1-1	CASSFDRPMNTEAFF	TGTGCCAGCAGTTTCGACAGGCCGATGAACACTGAAGCTTTCTTT
few	-	16	TRBV4-1	TRBJ2-7	CASSQDQGGGTYEQYF	TGCGCCAGCAGCCAAGATCAGGGGGGGGGTACCTACGAGCAGTACTTC
many	-	16	TRBV6-5	TRBJ2-4	CASSYSKGTAKNIQYF	TGTGCCAGCAGTTACTCGAAGGGCACAGCCAAAAACATTCAGTACTTC
many	TRBD1	14	TRBV10-3	TRBJ1-1	CAIRRQGTDTEAFF	TGTGCCATCAGACGACAGGGAACAGACACTGAAGCTTTCTTT
many	-	15	TRBV29-1	TRBJ2-3	CSVEVGVLGTDTQYF	TGCAGCGTTGAAGTGGGGGTTCTAGGCACAGATACGCAGTATTTT
few	-	15	TRBV12-5	TRBJ2-5	CASGFGQSPSETQYF	TGTGCTAGTGGTTTTGGGCAGTCTCCTTCAGAGACCCAGTACTTC
-	TRBD1	16	TRBV9	TRBJ1-2	CASSAYGGQANYGYTF	TGTGCCAGCAGCGCCTATGGCGGACAGGCTAACTATGGCTACACCTTC
-	-	12	TRBV29-1	TRBJ2-4	CSVTGTFDIQYF	TGCAGCGTAACCGGGACATTCGACATTCAGTACTTC
few	TRBD1	15	TRBV6-5	TRBJ2-2	CASSYRAGGDGELFF	TGTGCCAGCAGTTACAGGGCAGGGGGTGACGGGGAGCTGTTTTTT
few	TRBD1	16	TRBV7-8	TRBJ1-4	CASSFTLTGGDEKLFF	TGTGCCAGCAGCTTCACCCTGACAGGGGGAGATGAAAAACTGTTTTTT